A single sample is the source of the 29 T cell receptor beta chains below, sequenced in a study of naive and memory T cell subsets. Two oligonucleotides, mixed equimolar, formed the beta constant-region primer covering TRBC1 and TRBC2. Four rounds of PCR amplified the ligated cDNA using nested alpha and beta constant-region primers plus SP2. Each CDR3 protein is one row after TCRdb ran MiXCR on the UMI-ligation and nested PCR reads. The sample records tens of thousands of distinct CDR3 sequences, approximately 10% being singletons. General study results and limits: Especially in CD8 cells, naive repertoires contained a few larger clonotypes, possibly CD45RA-re-expressing memory cells.

These TCRs' antigens remain unknown. Material: naive CD4+ T cells from blood. These receptors were obtained from a human donor in good health.

The V call is TRBV12-3 or TRBV12-4, the J call TRBJ2-4; D may be TRBD1 or TRBD2 (5 bases each). The length of the CDR3 is 15 residues. Trimming took off 3 bases at V and 0 bases at J, with 9 bases between the two ends. CDR3 nucleotides: TGTGCCAGCAGTTTCAGTGGGACAGCCAAAAACATTCAGTACTTC. Translating gives CASSFSGTAKNIQYF.

There are a few counts of this clonotype. The chain carries TRBV4-3 and TRBJ1-1; 7 nucleotides line up with TRBD1. From germline, CDR1 is LGHNA and CDR2 YSLEER. With V trimmed by 7 bases and J by 4 bases, 6 bases remained unmatched. This CDR3 has 13 residues. CDR3 bases: TGCGCCAGCAAGAACAGGGGTGGCACTGAAGCTTTCTTT. It encodes CASKNRGGTEAFF.

This clonotype occurred a few times. The gene calls are TRBV7-2 and TRBJ2-3, with TRBD2 identical over 8 bases. Germline lookup yields CDR1 SGHTA and CDR2 FQGNSA. With V trimmed by 5 bases and J by 3 bases, 4 bases remained unmatched. CDR3 length: 14 residues. The DNA for the CDR3 is TGTGCCAGCAGCCGCGGACTAGCAACAGATACGCAGTATTTT. Translating gives CASSRGLATDTQYF.

This clonotype showed up many times. The chain carries TRBV18 and TRBJ1-1; 7 bases are a match to TRBD1. The germline V gene has CDR1 KGHSH and CDR2 LQKENI. The CDR3 consists of 15 residues. The V and J ends lost 2 bases and 1 base, in that order; junction bases with no gene match: 4. In DNA, the CDR3 is TGTGCCAGCTCACCAAATCGACAGGGGAACACTGAAGCTTTCTTT. As protein: CASSPNRQGNTEAFF.

The V call is TRBV7-2, the J call TRBJ2-7, with D perhaps being TRBD1 or TRBD2 (6 bases each). V lost 6 bases, J lost 5 bases, and 17 bases lay in between. This CDR3 has 14 amino acids. The germline V gene has CDR1 SGHTA and CDR2 FQGNSA. The DNA of the CDR3 is TGTGCCAGCAGACCTGGGGGGCCGAGGGACGAGCAGTACTTC. Protein: CASRPGGPRDEQYF.

There are many counts of this clonotype. The chain recombines TRBV7-2 with TRBJ2-5, with D possibly being TRBD1 or TRBD2 (5 bases each). V was shortened by 1 base and J by 6 bases, with 9 bases between the two germline ends. This CDR3 spans 13 amino acids. Germline V CDR1 and CDR2: SGHTA, FQGNSA. The CDR3 nucleotides read TGTGCCAGCAGCTTAGATCAGGGACAGACCCAGTACTTC. It translates to CASSLDQGQTQYF.

V is TRBV21-1 and J is TRBJ2-7. TRBV21-1 corresponds to a pseudogene. CDR3 length: 15 residues. CDR3 bases: TGTGCCAGCAGCATTCTGACGGGAGGAGTCAACGAGCAGTACTTC. Translated: CASSILTGGVNEQYF.

The genes are TRBV29-1 and TRBJ1-4, with D unclear. There are 15 residues in the CDR3. The ends were cut back, 4 bases at V and 2 bases at J, with 14 bases in the middle. Germline-derived CDR1 and CDR2 are SQVTM and ANQGSEA. CDR3 region: CSVGTARETNEKLFF. The DNA for the CDR3 is TGCAGCGTTGGCACGGCCAGAGAGACTAATGAAAAACTGTTTTTT.

This clonotype occurred a few times. This rearrangement joins TRBV5-1 to TRBJ2-3; D not resolved. The CDR3 extends over 14 amino acids. The V end was cut by 0 bases, the J end by 3 bases, with 8 bases between. Germline V gene lookup returns CDR1 SGHRS and CDR2 YFSETQ. CDR3 bases: TGCGCCAGCAGCTTGGCAGGTACGACAGATACGCAGTATTTT. It yields the protein CASSLAGTTDTQYF. Using reference TRBV5-1 and TRBJ2-3 for the parts outside the CDR3, the full variable domain is KAGVTQTPRYLIKTRGQQVTLSCSPISGHRSVSWYQQTPGQGLQFLFEYFSETQRNKGNFPGRFSGRQFSNSRSEMNVSTLELGDSALYLCASSLAGTTDTQYFGPGTRLTVL.

This clonotype was recorded a few times. The V call is TRBV20-1, the J call TRBJ2-3; possible D gene TRBD1, 6 bases. Germline CDR1 is DFQATT and CDR2 is SNEGSKA (reference sequence). This CDR3 spans 15 amino acids. Trimming left V 6 bases short and J 6 bases short, with 22 bases between. The CDR3 region is CSAGTSGAARDTQYF. The CDR3, as DNA: TGCAGTGCCGGGACATCCGGGGCCGCACGCGATACGCAGTATTTT.

In its sample, this clonotype was seen a few times. The chain carries TRBV5-1 and TRBJ1-4; 7 bases map to TRBD1. The CDR3 totals 14 residues. Germline V gene sequence: CDR1 SGHRS, CDR2 YFSETQ. The V and J ends lost 4 bases and 5 bases, in that order; junction bases with no gene match: 5. The CDR3: CASSQGTVNEKLFF. The CDR3 DNA sequence: TGCGCCAGCAGCCAAGGGACAGTCAATGAAAAACTGTTTTTT.

This clonotype was seen many times. The chain is built from TRBV6-2 or TRBV6-3 and TRBJ2-3; either TRBD1 or TRBD2 may fit D (5 bases each). This CDR3 is built from 14 residues. V gave up 2 bases and J gave up 6 bases, with 12 bases separating them. Per the germline V gene, CDR1 is MNHEY and CDR2 is SVGEGT. CDR3 protein: CASSYVTERDTQYF. DNA for the CDR3: TGTGCCAGCAGTTACGTGACAGAGCGGGATACGCAGTATTTT.

This clonotype was counted between two and nine times. This rearrangement joins TRBV7-2 to TRBJ2-3; 9 bases map to TRBD2. This CDR3 spans 18 amino acids. CDR1 and CDR2 from the germline V gene are SGHTA and FQGNSA. The V gene end was trimmed by 6 bases and the J gene end by 3 bases; junction bases not matched to a gene: 16. CDR3 coding DNA: TGTGCCAGCAGAAGTAGTCTAGCGGGGACTCGAGGGACAGATACGCAGTATTTT. Translating it yields CASRSSLAGTRGTDTQYF. Full variable domain (rest looked up from reference TRBV7-2 and TRBJ2-3): GAGVSQSPSNKVTEKGKDVELRCDPISGHTALYWYRQSLGQGLEFLIYFQGNSAPDKSGLPSDRFSAERTGGSVSTLTIQRTQQEDSAVYLCASRSSLAGTRGTDTQYFGPGTRLTVL.

A few counts support this clonotype. The rearrangement uses TRBV18 and TRBJ1-1, with TRBD1 identical over 8 bases. Germline CDR1 KGHSH, CDR2 LQKENI. This CDR3 is 12 amino acids long. The V segment lost 4 bases and the J segment 8 bases; nucleotides outside the gene matches: 3. In nucleotides, the CDR3 is TGTGCCAGCTCACGCCGACAGGGGGAAGCTTTCTTT. Its protein is CASSRRQGEAFF.

This clonotype came up many times. The rearrangement joins TRBV6-6 to TRBJ1-1; D unresolved. The germline V gene encodes CDR1 MNHNY and CDR2 SVGAGI (reference sequence). V was pared by 2 bases and J by 3 bases, with 4 bases between. The CDR3 runs to 12 residues. CDR3 sequence: CASSYVDTEAFF. CDR3 coding DNA: TGTGCCAGCAGTTACGTTGACACTGAAGCTTTCTTT.

Only a few counts were recorded for this clonotype. The chain uses TRBV18 and TRBJ1-1; D is possibly TRBD1 (6 bases). The ends were cut back, 2 bases at V and 2 bases at J, with 12 bases in the middle. CDR3 length: 15 amino acids. The germline V gene has CDR1 KGHSH and CDR2 LQKENI. The CDR3 region has the DNA TGTGCCAGCTCACCAGACGGGACACCAAACACTGAAGCTTTCTTT. This gives the protein CASSPDGTPNTEAFF.

In this sample, this clonotype turned up many times. The chain combines TRBV28 with TRBJ2-7, with TRBD1 matching 8 bases. CDR3 length: 17 amino acids. In germline, CDR1 is MDHEN, CDR2 SYDVKM. The trim removed 4 bases at V and 3 bases at J, leaving 14 bases unmatched. The CDR3 reads CASSSHTRQGRHYEQYF. The CDR3 DNA sequence: TGTGCCAGCAGTTCCCATACTAGACAGGGGAGGCACTACGAGCAGTACTTC.

A few counts support this clonotype. The rearrangement joins TRBV7-9 to TRBJ2-7; D is uncertain. Germline V gene data show CDR1 as SEHNR and CDR2 as FQNEAQ (reference sequence). Trimming removed 0 bases from V and 5 bases from J, with 8 bases in between. The CDR3 is 13 residues long. The CDR3 nucleotides read TGTGCCAGCAGCTTAGCCCTACCCGACGAGCAGTACTTC. Amino acid sequence: CASSLALPDEQYF.

This clonotype was counted many times. This chain connects TRBV10-3 to TRBJ2-3, with a weak D call TRBD2 (5 bases). V was trimmed by 0 bases and J by 4 bases, leaving 11 bases between them. CDR3 length: 15 residues. Germline V CDR1 and CDR2: ENHRY, SYGVKD. CDR3 amino acids: CAISESALGADTQYF. DNA of the CDR3: TGTGCCATCAGTGAGTCGGCTCTCGGGGCAGATACGCAGTATTTT.

The table lists this clonotype with many counts. The chain couples TRBV12-3 or TRBV12-4 to TRBJ2-7; TRBD1 agrees at 7 bases. The CDR3 consists of 15 residues. With 5 bases clipped from V and 0 bases from J, the junction kept 7 bases outside the gene matches. The CDR3 loop is CASSPNRGSSYEQYF. CDR3 nucleotide sequence: TGTGCCAGCAGTCCCAACAGGGGAAGCTCCTACGAGCAGTACTTC.

CDR3: CASSQAYKLFF. For the CDR3, the DNA is TGTGCCAGCAGCCAAGCATACAAACTGTTTTTT. The chain carries TRBV14 and TRBJ1-4; D is undetermined. Trimming pared 1 base from V and 11 bases from J, leaving 5 bases between. Germline CDR1 and CDR2: SGHDN and FVKESK. The CDR3 extends over 11 amino acids.

The chain links TRBV2 to TRBJ1-1; D is undetermined. With 4 bases removed from V and 1 base from J, the gap between germline ends came to 16 bases. There are 16 residues in the CDR3. Germline CDR1 and CDR2: SNHLY and FYNNEI. DNA of the CDR3: TGTGCCAGCAGTGTACGACATCCTTGGGCGAACACTGAAGCTTTCTTT. Amino acid sequence: CASSVRHPWANTEAFF.

The chain carries TRBV20-1 and TRBJ2-1; a possible D gene is TRBD1 (6 bases). Trimming shortened V by 4 bases and J by 9 bases, and 10 bases separated the two germline ends. Germline V CDR1 and CDR2: DFQATT, SNEGSKA (reference sequence). The CDR3 is 11 amino acids. CDR3 region: CSANRAVEQFF. In DNA, the CDR3 is TGCAGTGCTAACAGGGCGGTTGAGCAGTTCTTC.

The V gene is TRBV7-9, the J gene TRBJ2-7, with D perhaps TRBD1 (6 bases). V was pared by 0 bases and J by 5 bases, with 17 bases between. Per the germline V gene, CDR1 is SEHNR and CDR2 is FQNEAQ (reference sequence). This CDR3 comprises 16 residues. The CDR3 sequence is CASSLALQGRLNEQYF. In DNA form, the CDR3 reads TGTGCCAGCAGCTTAGCGCTCCAGGGGCGCCTTAACGAGCAGTACTTC.

This clonotype has a count of ten or more. The genes are TRBV11-3 and TRBJ1-1; unclear D gene. In germline, CDR1 is SGHNT, CDR2 YENEEA. Trimming removed 0 bases at V and 7 bases at J, with 9 bases between. CDR3 length: 13 residues. CDR3 coding DNA: TGTGCCAGCAGCTTAGAGATCCGGGGTGAAGCTTTCTTT. This codes for CASSLEIRGEAFF.

V usage is TRBV12-3 or TRBV12-4 and J usage is TRBJ1-5; D is possibly TRBD1 (6 bases). V was pared by 4 bases and J by 0 bases, with 13 bases between. The CDR3 has 16 amino acids. The CDR3 DNA is TGTGCCAGCAGTTCCCCCTTGACAGGTAGCAATCAGCCCCAGCATTTT. Its protein product is CASSSPLTGSNQPQHF.

The CDR3 is CATSQDRVVSPLHF. The CDR3 coding sequence is TGTGCCACCAGCCAGGACAGGGTTGTTTCACCCCTCCACTTT. The chain is built from TRBV15 and TRBJ1-6; 8 nucleotides align to TRBD1. The CDR3 consists of 14 residues. Losses at the gene ends were 5 bases for V and 9 bases for J; bases not matched to a gene: 6. CDR1 LNHNV and CDR2 YYDKDF come from the germline V gene (reference sequence).

This clonotype was recorded at least ten times. The chain couples TRBV7-2 to TRBJ2-1, with TRBD2 matching 13 bases. There are 15 residues in the CDR3. J lost 9 bases, V lost 4 bases, and 6 bases had no gene match. The germline gives CDR1 SGHTA, CDR2 FQGNSA. This chain's CDR3 is CASSSQGLAGREQFF. CDR3 sequence (DNA): TGTGCCAGCAGCTCCCAGGGACTAGCGGGACGTGAGCAGTTCTTC.

The chain carries TRBV3-1 and TRBJ2-3, with D unresolved. This CDR3 region has 15 residues. V was shortened by 0 bases and J by 6 bases, with 13 bases between the two germline ends. Germline CDR1 LGHDT, CDR2 YNNKEL (reference sequence). The CDR3 bases are TGTGCCAGCAGCCAAGATACTCCAGCGACGGATACGCAGTATTTT. It yields the protein CASSQDTPATDTQYF.